A selection of T cell receptor beta chains follows, all from one sample in a study of blood T cell repertoires in COVID-19. The protocol was immunoSEQ multiplex PCR, while the TCRdb copy is restricted to in-frame clones and leaves out a portion. Of around 160,000 clones listed, about 83% are singletons. Source material: PBMCs or T cells enriched from blood (not recorded which). The receptor source for this set is a woman between 45 and 60 years old who had been exposed to COVID-19. Both conserved end residues are part of each CDR3. D genes are given only for firm matches. Clone sizes are given selectively: once, few, many, or a class where the clone is expanded.

-	TRBV6-6	-	TRBJ2-1	CASSSLGGAEQFF	TGTGCCAGCAGTTCCTTGGGTGGGGCGGAGCAGTTCTTC
TRBD1	TRBV2	-	TRBJ2-3	CASSLDRAGTDTQYF	TGTGCCAGCAGCCTTGACAGGGCGGGCACAGATACGCAGTATTTT
-	TRBV5-5	-	TRBJ1-3	CASSREQWPNSGNTIYF	TGTGCCAGCAGCCGGGAACAGTGGCCCAACTCTGGAAACACCATATATTTT
-	TRBV21-1	-	TRBJ1-2	CASSRSYSQANYGYTF	TGTGCCAGCAGCAGGTCCTACTCCCAGGCTAACTATGGCTACACCTTC
-	TRBV5-6	few	TRBJ1-5	CASSLGGHQPQHF	TGTGCCAGCAGCTTGGGGGGGCATCAGCCCCAGCATTTT
-	TRBV7-3	-	TRBJ2-1	CASSLGAGNNEQFF	TGTGCCAGCAGCTTAGGGGCGGGGAACAATGAGCAGTTCTTC
-	TRBV7-9	-	TRBJ1-5	CASTHREGQPQHF	TGTGCCAGCACCCACAGGGAGGGTCAGCCCCAGCATTTT
TRBD2	TRBV6-5	-	TRBJ2-3	CATTLAGEAATQYF	TGTGCCACCACTTTAGCGGGAGAAGCGGCTACGCAGTATTTT
-	TRBV25-1	-	TRBJ1-3	CASIPPPVQKGNTIYF	TGTGCCAGCATCCCCCCCCCGGTGCAAAAGGGAAACACCATATATTTT
-	TRBV7-2	few	TRBJ2-5	CASSSRGMAGKETQYF	TGTGCCAGCAGCTCTCGGGGTATGGCGGGAAAAGAGACCCAGTACTTC
-	TRBV10-3	-	TRBJ2-2	CAIRFLRDTGELFF	TGTGCCATCAGATTCTTGAGGGACACCGGGGAGCTGTTTTTT
TRBD1	TRBV5-1	once	TRBJ1-2	CASSLEAGGRYGYTF	TGCGCCAGCAGCTTGGAGGCAGGGGGTCGGTATGGCTACACCTTC
-	TRBV7-9	-	TRBJ2-1	CACYNGGSYNEQFF	TGTGCCTGCTATAACGGGGGATCCTACAATGAGCAGTTCTTC
TRBD1	TRBV5-4	-	TRBJ1-2	CASSTRTGTGLGYTF	TGTGCCAGCAGCACCCGGACAGGGACGGGTTTGGGCTACACCTTC
TRBD1	TRBV28	once	TRBJ2-7	CASSLVRQGYEQYF	TGTGCCAGCAGTTTAGTTCGACAGGGCTACGAGCAGTACTTC
-	TRBV28	few	TRBJ2-3	CASRGGGRDTQYF	TGTGCCAGCCGCGGCGGGGGCAGGGATACGCAGTATTTT
-	TRBV5-4	few	TRBJ2-1	CASSRGAEYVNEQFF	TGTGCCAGCAGCCGGGGGGCCGAGTATGTGAATGAGCAGTTCTTC
-	TRBV4-3	-	TRBJ2-3	CASSPPGLPSTQYF	TGCGCCAGCAGCCCACCTGGACTACCCAGTACGCAGTATTTT
TRBD1	TRBV6-2/TRBV6-3	-	TRBJ1-1	CASSRAPGQYTEAFF	TGTGCCAGCAGTAGAGCTCCGGGACAGTACACTGAAGCTTTCTTT
-	TRBV12-3/TRBV12-4	-	TRBJ1-2	CASTKSRIYGYTF	TGTGCCAGCACTAAGTCGCGCATCTATGGCTACACCTTC
TRBD1	TRBV2	-	TRBJ1-2	CASSLQDRGLYGYTF	TGTGCCAGCAGCCTCCAGGACAGGGGACTCTATGGCTACACCTTC
-	TRBV18	-	TRBJ2-1	CASSPPAGYNEQFF	TGTGCCAGCTCACCACCGGCAGGGTACAATGAGCAGTTCTTC
TRBD1	TRBV18	-	TRBJ1-5	CASSLRDRVSNQPQHF	TGTGCCAGCTCACTCCGGGACAGGGTAAGCAATCAGCCCCAGCATTTT
TRBD1	TRBV7-9	-	TRBJ2-7	CASSSGQASYEQYF	TGTGCCAGCAGCTCCGGACAGGCCTCCTACGAGCAGTACTTC
-	TRBV2	few	TRBJ1-2	CASSEAKAGGYTF	TGTGCCAGCAGTGAAGCGAAGGCGGGAGGCTACACCTTC
-	TRBV5-6	once	TRBJ2-2	CASSLAGLSNTGELFF	TGTGCCAGCAGCTTGGCTGGGCTTTCGAACACCGGGGAGCTGTTTTTT
TRBD2	TRBV6-6	-	TRBJ2-7	CASRPGLTYEQYF	TGTGCCAGCAGACCGGGACTAACGTACGAGCAGTACTTC
TRBD1	TRBV14	once	TRBJ2-3	CASSRRTGVSTDTQYF	TGTGCCAGCAGCCGACGGACAGGGGTGAGCACAGATACGCAGTATTTT
-	TRBV6-2/TRBV6-3	-	TRBJ2-7	CASSYGGTSYEQYF	TGTGCCAGCAGTTATGGCGGGACTTCCTACGAGCAGTACTTC
TRBD1	TRBV6-2/TRBV6-3	once	TRBJ2-7	CASSPIQHPWTGGKYEQYF	TGTGCCAGCAGCCCGATACAACACCCATGGACAGGGGGCAAATACGAGCAGTACTTC
-	TRBV5-1	-	TRBJ2-5	CASSYTSSVQETQYF	TGCGCCAGCAGCTACACTTCTAGCGTCCAAGAGACCCAGTACTTC
TRBD2	TRBV11-3	few	TRBJ2-1	CASSSLGRADNEQFF	TGTGCCAGCAGCTCCCTAGGGAGGGCCGACAATGAGCAGTTCTTC
-	TRBV24-1	-	TRBJ2-1	CATSDQYQGNEQFF	TGTGCCACCAGTGATCAATACCAGGGCAATGAGCAGTTCTTC
-	TRBV27	-	TRBJ2-1	CASKKEYVNEQFF	TGTGCCAGCAAAAAAGAGTACGTCAATGAGCAGTTCTTC
TRBD1	TRBV18	-	TRBJ1-2	CASSPSGQGNGYTF	TGTGCCAGCTCACCATCGGGACAGGGGAATGGCTACACCTTC
TRBD1	TRBV6-6	-	TRBJ1-6	CASSPTRTGYRNSPLHF	TGTGCCAGCAGTCCGACCCGGACAGGTTATCGGAATTCACCCCTCCACTTT
-	TRBV6-1	-	TRBJ1-1	CASSESRGARGEAFF	TGTGCCAGCAGTGAATCTAGGGGTGCAAGGGGTGAAGCTTTCTTT
TRBD1	TRBV10-3	many	TRBJ1-3	CAISESTLRGRFTGNTIYF	TGTGCCATCAGTGAGTCGACTCTAAGGGGGCGCTTTACTGGAAACACCATATATTTT
TRBD2	TRBV19	-	TRBJ2-1	CASSIGTSGISRGIGQFF	TGTGCCAGTAGTATCGGGACGAGCGGGATTTCTCGGGGTATCGGGCAGTTCTTC
TRBD1	TRBV5-4	-	TRBJ2-7	CASSSIGQGAGVAYEQYF	TGTGCCAGCAGCTCTATCGGACAGGGGGCCGGAGTTGCCTACGAGCAGTACTTC